This T cell receptor beta chain was captured in a study of CD8+ T cells in alopecia areata. The V gene's germline CDR1 is SGHVS and CDR2 FQNEAQ. This CDR3 contains 14 residues. V shed 5 bases and J shed 2 bases, with 12 bases lying between them. Reverse transcribed after extraction, RNA yielded cDNA as the sequencing template. Only in-frame clones appear in the TCRdb table, and some are missing; sequencing was by immunoSEQ multiplex PCR. The sample carries approximately 280,000 clones, roughly 60% recorded once. Treatment denoted: oral pan-JAK inhibitor, 5-10 mg twice daily. Sequencing was performed on CD4+ T cells sorted from blood, taken at week 24, from a patient treated with tofacitinib. This TCR was recovered from a human donor with alopecia areata. V usage is TRBV7-8 and J usage is TRBJ1-2; tentative D call: TRBD1 (6 bases). CDR3 sequence: CASSAFDRNYGYTF. CDR3 DNA sequence: TGTGCCAGCAGCGCTTTCGACAGGAACTATGGCTACACCTTC.